This TCR beta chain was identified during a study of blood T cell repertoires in COVID-19. Some clones are missing from TCRdb's copy, which holds only in-frame ones; the method was immunoSEQ multiplex PCR. The sample yields about 140,000 clones, more than 70% seen once. V gave up 4 bases and J gave up 3 bases; unmatched junction bases: 14. Germline CDR1 reads KGHSH; CDR2 reads LQKENI. The CDR3 totals 17 residues. The sequence was collected from a human donor in a cohort sampled during active COVID-19. The chain combines TRBV18 with TRBJ1-1, with 7 bases fitting TRBD1. Sequencing was performed on peripheral blood. In nucleotides, the CDR3 is TGTGCCAGCTCACGAAACCGGGACAGCCAACGGGACACTGAAGCTTTCTTT. Its protein is CASSRNRDSQRDTEAFF.